The rows below give T cell receptor beta chains drawn from one sample of a study of CD8 T cells in Susac syndrome. MiXCR was run by TCRdb on the immunoSEQ multiplex PCR reads, yielding one entry per CDR3 protein. Here the sample spans approximately 87,000 distinct CDR3 sequences, about 96% being singletons. Material for sequencing was CD8+ T cells from PBMCs. These receptors were taken from a human donor with Susac syndrome. The CDR3 runs from the conserved cysteine through the conserved F or W. Each record gives: clone size, D gene, V gene, J gene, CDR3 protein, CDR3 DNA. A D gene is named only where the DNA matches it firmly. Size values are once, few and many counts, or a class for expanded clones, and some rows have none.

.,.,TRBV6-2/TRBV6-3,TRBJ2-5,CATSMDISETQYF,TGTGCCACCTCGATGGACATCTCAGAGACCCAGTACTTC
.,TRBD2,TRBV5-1,TRBJ2-3,CASSPGLADFTDTQYF,TGCGCCAGCAGCCCAGGACTAGCGGATTTCACAGATACGCAGTATTTT
.,TRBD1,TRBV4-1,TRBJ1-2,CASSQGPGGGYGYTF,TGCGCCAGCAGCCAAGGCCCAGGGGGCGGCTATGGCTACACCTTC
.,.,TRBV4-1,TRBJ1-1,CASSQERYMNTEAFF,TGCGCCAGCAGCCAAGAGCGGTACATGAACACTGAAGCTTTCTTT
.,.,TRBV29-1,TRBJ2-7,CSVAGTPTYEQYF,TGCAGCGTTGCTGGGACACCAACCTACGAGCAGTACTTC
.,TRBD1,TRBV5-4,TRBJ1-2,CASSSGQGGYGYTF,TGTGCCAGCAGCTCTGGACAGGGGGGATATGGCTACACCTTC
.,TRBD2,TRBV20-1,TRBJ2-1,CSARQLAGGYEQFF,TGCAGTGCTAGGCAACTAGCGGGAGGCTATGAGCAGTTCTTC
.,TRBD1,TRBV5-4,TRBJ2-5,CASGQGLETQYF,TGTGCCAGCGGACAGGGGTTAGAGACCCAGTACTTC
once,TRBD1,TRBV3-1,TRBJ2-7,CASSQYRTGVYEQYF,TGTGCCAGCAGCCAGTACCGGACAGGGGTCTACGAGCAGTACTTC
.,.,TRBV6-5,TRBJ2-3,CASSYSGYTTDTQYF,TGTGCCAGCAGTTACTCGGGCTACACCACAGATACGCAGTATTTT
.,.,TRBV4-3,TRBJ2-5,CASSQDSGDGETQYF,TGCGCCAGCAGCCAAGATTCGGGAGACGGGGAGACCCAGTACTTC
.,.,TRBV7-6,TRBJ2-3,CASSLGGWITSTDTQYF,TGTGCCAGCAGCTTAGGGGGTTGGATTACTAGCACAGATACGCAGTATTTT
.,.,TRBV29-1,TRBJ2-3,CSVVVLGKTRTDTQYF,TGCAGCGTTGTAGTGTTAGGGAAAACCCGCACAGATACGCAGTATTTT
.,.,TRBV29-1,TRBJ2-1,CSVEGRVVYNEQFF,TGCAGCGTTGAAGGCAGGGTGGTCTACAATGAGCAGTTCTTC
.,.,TRBV7-7,TRBJ2-5,CASSRSRDLQETQYF,TGTGCTAGCAGCCGATCTCGGGACTTACAAGAGACCCAGTACTTC
once,.,TRBV4-2,TRBJ2-1,CASSLEDFNEQFF,TGTGCCAGCAGCCTAGAGGACTTCAATGAGCAGTTCTTC
.,.,TRBV20-1,TRBJ1-2,CSARTGYTF,TGCAGTGCTAGAACTGGCTACACCTTC
.,.,TRBV4-3,TRBJ2-3,CASSQGLTVGIGTDTQYF,TGCGCCAGCAGCCAAGGACTGACGGTCGGGATTGGGACAGATACGCAGTATTTT
.,.,TRBV7-9,TRBJ1-1,CASSRPTEMNTEAFF,TGTGCCAGCAGCCGTCCGACAGAGATGAACACTGAAGCTTTCTTT
.,.,TRBV6-6,TRBJ1-1,CASSPLGGDTEAFF,TGTGCCAGCAGCCCTCTCGGTGGAGATACTGAAGCTTTCTTT
once,.,TRBV20-1,TRBJ2-4,CSASRDVAKNIQYF,TGCAGTGCTAGCAGGGACGTAGCCAAAAACATTCAGTACTTC
.,.,TRBV28,TRBJ1-1,CASSLANEAFF,TGTGCCAGCAGTTTGGCTAATGAAGCTTTCTTT
once,.,TRBV6-2/TRBV6-3,TRBJ2-7,CASSSAYEQYF,TGTGCCAGCAGTTCCGCCTACGAGCAGTACTTC
.,.,TRBV30,TRBJ1-5,CAWSGDTEPYQPQHF,TGTGCCTGGAGTGGGGACACGGAACCCTATCAGCCCCAGCATTTT
.,TRBD1,TRBV27,TRBJ1-5,CASRIPDRGENQPQHF,TGTGCCAGCAGGATCCCGGACAGGGGTGAGAATCAGCCCCAGCATTTT
.,.,TRBV29-1,TRBJ1-4,CSYRGAEKLFF,TGCAGCTACCGGGGGGCTGAAAAACTGTTTTTT
.,.,TRBV7-8,TRBJ2-7,CASSLSRDEQYF,TGTGCCAGCAGCTTGTCCCGGGACGAGCAGTACTTC
.,.,TRBV5-6,TRBJ1-5,CASSLQLNQPQHF,TGTGCCAGCAGCTTGCAGCTCAATCAGCCCCAGCATTTT
.,.,TRBV6-5,TRBJ1-1,CASSYSPGPMNTEAFF,TGTGCCAGCAGTTACTCCCCAGGGCCCATGAACACTGAAGCTTTCTTT
.,.,TRBV20-1,TRBJ1-5,CSAGQPQHF,TGCAGTGCGGGTCAGCCCCAGCATTTT
.,.,TRBV15,TRBJ1-5,CATSRDGGSNQPQHF,TGTGCCACCAGCAGAGATGGAGGAAGCAATCAGCCCCAGCATTTT
.,.,TRBV7-8,TRBJ2-5,CATQGEGFQETQYF,TGTGCCACCCAGGGCGAGGGGTTCCAAGAGACCCAGTACTTC
.,.,TRBV7-8,TRBJ2-1,CASSLAGRSNEQFF,TGTGCCAGCAGCTTAGCTGGACGGAGCAATGAGCAGTTCTTC
.,.,TRBV5-8,TRBJ1-1,CASSLGTSDGNTEAFF,TGTGCCAGCAGCTTGGGTACATCCGACGGGAACACTGAAGCTTTCTTT
.,.,TRBV7-9,TRBJ2-1,CASSLEQHNEQFF,TGTGCCAGCAGCTTAGAACAGCACAATGAGCAGTTCTTC
.,.,TRBV7-6,TRBJ2-7,CASSFWESGEQYF,TGTGCCAGCAGCTTTTGGGAATCCGGCGAGCAGTACTTC
.,.,TRBV30,TRBJ2-7,CACGLSMEQYF,TGTGCGTGCGGACTTAGCATGGAGCAGTACTTC
.,TRBD1,TRBV29-1,TRBJ2-1,CSVGTESNEQFF,TGCAGCGTCGGGACAGAGTCTAATGAGCAGTTCTTC
.,.,TRBV20-1,TRBJ1-2,CSARTYGYTF,TGCAGTGCCCGGACCTATGGCTACACCTTC
.,TRBD2,TRBV29-1,TRBJ2-7,CSVGGTSGRSSYEQYF,TGCAGCGTTGGGGGGACTAGCGGGCGGAGCTCCTACGAGCAGTACTTC
.,.,TRBV24-1,TRBJ1-2,CATSDLHMDNCYGYTF,TGTGCCACCAGTGATTTGCACATGGACAACTGCTATGGCTACACCTTC
.,TRBD2,TRBV4-3,TRBJ2-1,CASSQEWTRRTHEQFF,TGCGCCAGCAGCCAAGAGTGGACTAGGCGCACGCATGAGCAGTTCTTC
once,TRBD1,TRBV14,TRBJ1-2,CASSPDRGHGYTF,TGTGCCAGCAGCCCCGACAGGGGCCATGGCTACACCTTC
.,.,TRBV20-1,TRBJ2-4,CSARVGSSQNIQYF,TGCAGTGCTAGAGTTGGTAGCAGCCAAAACATTCAGTACTTC
.,.,TRBV7-9,TRBJ2-5,CALQDPRYQETQYF,TGTGCGCTGCAGGACCCACGGTACCAAGAGACCCAGTACTTC
.,.,TRBV27,TRBJ2-7,CASSFSGPQREKYF,TGTGCCAGCAGTTTTTCTGGACCGCAGAGGGAAAAGTACTTC
.,.,TRBV13,TRBJ2-1,CASSPGTVYNEQFF,TGTGCCAGCAGCCCAGGGACGGTCTACAATGAGCAGTTCTTC
.,.,TRBV9,TRBJ1-5,CASSAEGVPNQPQHF,TGTGCCAGCAGCGCCGAAGGGGTGCCGAATCAGCCCCAGCATTTT
.,.,TRBV7-9,TRBJ2-7,CASSSSSASYEQYF,TGTGCCAGCAGCTCCTCTAGCGCCTCCTACGAGCAGTACTTC
.,.,TRBV29-1,TRBJ2-7,CSVEEENGSYEQYF,TGCAGCGTTGAGGAGGAAAACGGATCCTACGAGCAGTACTTC
.,.,TRBV29-1,TRBJ1-1,CSVLPKERMGTEAFF,TGCAGCGTTCTCCCGAAAGAAAGGATGGGCACTGAAGCTTTCTTT
.,.,TRBV29-1,TRBJ2-2,CSVEAKRGELFF,TGCAGCGTTGAAGCAAAACGGGGGGAGCTGTTTTTT
.,.,TRBV6-5,TRBJ2-5,CASRDSGQETQYF,TGTGCCAGCAGGGATAGCGGACAAGAGACCCAGTACTTC
.,TRBD1,TRBV27,TRBJ2-7,CASREGQGVVAYF,TGTGCCAGCAGGGAGGGACAGGGGGTAGTTGCCTACTTC
.,.,TRBV29-1,TRBJ2-1,CSVEWGNEQFF,TGCAGCGTTGAATGGGGGAATGAGCAGTTCTTC
once,.,TRBV20-1,TRBJ1-2,CSARDPGPNYGYTF,TGCAGTGCTAGAGATCCGGGACCTAACTATGGCTACACCTTC
.,TRBD1,TRBV2,TRBJ2-1,CASSGGQDNEQFF,TGTGCCAGCAGTGGGGGACAGGACAATGAGCAGTTCTTC
.,.,TRBV29-1,TRBJ2-7,CSVVSPHQGYEQYF,TGCAGCGTTGTAAGCCCCCACCAAGGCTACGAGCAGTACTTC
.,.,TRBV20-1,TRBJ2-1,CSAGTEQFF,TGCAGTGCTGGTACAGAGCAGTTCTTC